This T cell receptor (beta chain) was retrieved from a study of blood T cell repertoires in COVID-19 (dated by TCRdb to the early 2020s). Describing the broader study: Collaborator samples came from the United States, Italy and Spain and covered acute and convalescent phases of COVID-19. The samples were drawn from the first 160 participants of the ongoing ImmuneRACE study and from over 950 subjects provided by 6 global collaborators. Sample metadata almost always included a de-identified subject ID, COVID-19 status, age in years and sex. The prospective study material was composed of cDNA or gDNA derived from T cells, B-cell-depleted T cells, or PBMCs. Where HLA class I and class II types were available, the types were taken from metadata supplied by the sample provider, not from assay-based typing. A freely available public database, intended as a resource for researchers studying the immune response to SARS-CoV-2, is where the repertoires were released. Deeply sampled blood TCRbeta repertoires from subjects exposed to, actively infected with, or recovered from COVID-19 were included in the dataset.

Comment on this clone: The target of this receptor is not known. No base quality values were provided; no much bigger clone lies one nucleotide off.

The research as a whole found: The quantity of clinical and demographic metadata differed by source and by participant and was supplied without curation.

Collaborating institutions collected whole blood in K2EDTA tubes following their own protocols. For TCRbeta analysis, collaborator samples were shipped as frozen whole blood, as isolated PBMCs, or as DNA extracted from either sample type. TCRbeta CDR3 regions were amplified from genomic DNA by means of the immunoSEQ Assay, a bias-controlled multiplex PCR. The authors processed their data as follows. Nucleated cell counts per sample were estimated from amplification of reference gene primers within the assay. To quantify the absolute abundance of each unique TCRbeta CDR3 rearrangement, sequence reads were collapsed and filtered. For each sample, productive Simpson clonality was calculated by taking the square root of Simpson's diversity index across productive rearrangements. The source is immuneACCESS, and TCRdb retained only in-frame sequences with V and J called. Part of the clones is not carried over; for the studies checked, unresolved V genes explain less than half of this, and the remainder is unexplained. That table gives V, J and clone size, and the DNA gave D and trimming. This sample is represented by 150,000 or so clones; 88% of them were singletons. The ten largest clones represent less than 2% of the sample.

Trimming costs V 3 bases and J 5 bases, and their ends lie 17 bases apart. The germline V gene encodes CDR1 SGHRS and CDR2 YFSETQ. The cysteine opens and the phenylalanine closes a CDR3 of 15 amino acids. Kept here is only the CDR3 DNA, which spans 45 bases and is read in frame from base 1. Recombination joined TRBV5-1 with TRBJ2-5, and possibly TRBD1, on 6 matching bases. This clonotype was sampled from a woman aged 60-75 years with acute or convalescent COVID-19. Sequencing input: peripheral blood. The base sequence is TGCGCCAGCAGCTCCAACCCTGGGGGCGGCGAGACCCAGTACTTC. It translates to CASSSNPGGGETQYF. Reference TRBV5-1 and TRBJ2-5 proteins supply the regions before and after the CDR3; the full variable domain is: KAGVTQTPRYLIKTRGQQVTLSCSPISGHRSVSWYQQTPGQGLQFLFEYFSETQRNKGNFPGRFSGRQFSNSRSEMNVSTLELGDSALYLCASSSNPGGGETQYFGPGTRLLVL.